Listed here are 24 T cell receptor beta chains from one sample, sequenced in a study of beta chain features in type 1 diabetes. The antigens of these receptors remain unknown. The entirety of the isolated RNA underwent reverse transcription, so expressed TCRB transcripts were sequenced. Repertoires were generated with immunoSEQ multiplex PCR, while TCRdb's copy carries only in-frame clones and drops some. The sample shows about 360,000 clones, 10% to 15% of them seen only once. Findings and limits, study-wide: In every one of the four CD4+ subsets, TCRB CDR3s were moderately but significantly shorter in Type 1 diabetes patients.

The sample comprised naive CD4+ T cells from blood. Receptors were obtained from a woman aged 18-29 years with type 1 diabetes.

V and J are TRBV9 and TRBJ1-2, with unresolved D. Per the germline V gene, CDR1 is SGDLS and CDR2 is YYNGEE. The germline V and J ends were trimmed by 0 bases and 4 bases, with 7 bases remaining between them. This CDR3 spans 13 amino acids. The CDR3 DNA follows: TGTGCCAGCAGCGTAGCGGAGGGCTATGGCTACACCTTC. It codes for CASSVAEGYGYTF. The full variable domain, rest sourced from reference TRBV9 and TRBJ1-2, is DSGVTQTPKHLITATGQRVTLRCSPRSGDLSVYWYQQSLDQGLQFLIQYYNGEERAKGNILERFSAQQFPDLHSELNLSSLELGDSALYFCASSVAEGYGYTFGSGTRLTVV.

CDR3 DNA sequence: TGTGCCTGGAGCGTCACAGGGGTGGGGCAGTACTTC. Protein: CAWSVTGVGQYF. The chain recombines TRBV30 with TRBJ2-7; the match to TRBD1 covers 7 bases. The length of the CDR3 is 12 residues. Germline assignment: CDR1 GTSNPN and CDR2 SVGIG (reference sequence). Trimming took 3 bases from V and 9 from J; bases not matched to a gene: 8.

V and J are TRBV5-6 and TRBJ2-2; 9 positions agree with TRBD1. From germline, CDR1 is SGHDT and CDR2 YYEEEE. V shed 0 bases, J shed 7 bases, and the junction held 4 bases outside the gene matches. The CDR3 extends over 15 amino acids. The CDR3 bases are TGTGCCAGCAGCTTGGCGACAGGGGGTCTCGGGGAGCTGTTTTTT. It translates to CASSLATGGLGELFF.

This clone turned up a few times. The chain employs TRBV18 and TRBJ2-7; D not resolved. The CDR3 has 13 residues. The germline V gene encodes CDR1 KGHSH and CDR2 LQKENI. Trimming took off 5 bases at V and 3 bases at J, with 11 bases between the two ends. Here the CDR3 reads CASSAVSDYEQYF. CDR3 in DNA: TGTGCCAGCTCAGCGGTTTCCGACTACGAGCAGTACTTC.

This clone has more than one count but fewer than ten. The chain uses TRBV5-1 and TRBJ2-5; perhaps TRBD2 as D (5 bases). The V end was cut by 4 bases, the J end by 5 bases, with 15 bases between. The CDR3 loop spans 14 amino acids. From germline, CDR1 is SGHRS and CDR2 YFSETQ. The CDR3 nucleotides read TGCGCCAGCAGCCAACAACTAGGGAAGGAGACCCAGTACTTC. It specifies CASSQQLGKETQYF. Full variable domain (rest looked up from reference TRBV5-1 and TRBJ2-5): KAGVTQTPRYLIKTRGQQVTLSCSPISGHRSVSWYQQTPGQGLQFLFEYFSETQRNKGNFPGRFSGRQFSNSRSEMNVSTLELGDSALYLCASSQQLGKETQYFGPGTRLLVL.

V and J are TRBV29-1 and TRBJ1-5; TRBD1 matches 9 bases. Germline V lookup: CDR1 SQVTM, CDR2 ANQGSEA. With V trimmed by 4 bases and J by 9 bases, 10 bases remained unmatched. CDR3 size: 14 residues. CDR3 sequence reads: CSVGGTGGSGPQHF. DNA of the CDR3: TGCAGCGTTGGGGGAACAGGGGGCTCCGGGCCCCAGCATTTT.

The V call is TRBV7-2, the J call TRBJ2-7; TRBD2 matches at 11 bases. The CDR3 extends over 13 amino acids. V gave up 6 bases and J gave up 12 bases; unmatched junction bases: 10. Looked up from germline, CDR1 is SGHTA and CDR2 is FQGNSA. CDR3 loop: CASSSRLAGMRYF. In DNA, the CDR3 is TGTGCCAGCAGTTCACGACTAGCGGGGATGCGGTACTTC.

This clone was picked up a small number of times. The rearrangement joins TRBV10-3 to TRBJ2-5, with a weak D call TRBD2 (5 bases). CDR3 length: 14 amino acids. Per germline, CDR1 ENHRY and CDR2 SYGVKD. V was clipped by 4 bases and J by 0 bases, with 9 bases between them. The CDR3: CAISVPGNQETQYF. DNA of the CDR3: TGTGCCATCAGTGTTCCGGGAAACCAAGAGACCCAGTACTTC.

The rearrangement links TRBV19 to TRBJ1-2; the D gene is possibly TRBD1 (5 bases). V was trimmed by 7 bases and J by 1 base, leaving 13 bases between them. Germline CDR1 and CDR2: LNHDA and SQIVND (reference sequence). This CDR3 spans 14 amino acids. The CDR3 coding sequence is TGTGCCAGTACCACACTGACAGTTAACTATGGCTACACCTTC. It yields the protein CASTTLTVNYGYTF.

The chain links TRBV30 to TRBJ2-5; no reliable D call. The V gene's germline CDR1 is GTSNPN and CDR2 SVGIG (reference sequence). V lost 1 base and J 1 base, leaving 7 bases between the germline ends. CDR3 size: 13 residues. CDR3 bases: TGTGCCTGGAGTGCGTCAGTCCAAGAGACCCAGTACTTC. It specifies CAWSASVQETQYF.

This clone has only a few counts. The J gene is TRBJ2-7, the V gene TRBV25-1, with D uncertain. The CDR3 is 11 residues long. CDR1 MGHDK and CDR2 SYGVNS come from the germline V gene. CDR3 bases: TGTCCTTCTTCGAGCTCCTACGAGCAGTACTTC. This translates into CPSSSSYEQYF.

The CDR3 loop is CASHLNRQGPLYGYTF. CDR3 DNA: TGTGCCAGCCACCTCAACCGACAGGGACCCCTCTATGGCTACACCTTC. V is TRBV28 and J is TRBJ1-2, with 7 positions matching TRBD1. J lost 4 bases, V lost 8 bases, and 16 bases had no gene match. Germline values: CDR1 MDHEN, CDR2 SYDVKM. CDR3 length: 16 amino acids.

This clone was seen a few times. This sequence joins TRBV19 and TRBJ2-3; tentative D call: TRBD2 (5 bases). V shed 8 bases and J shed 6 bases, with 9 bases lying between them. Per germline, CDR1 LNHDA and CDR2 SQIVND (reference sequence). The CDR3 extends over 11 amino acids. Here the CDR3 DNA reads TGTGCCAGTGGCGGGTGGGATACGCAGTATTTT. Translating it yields CASGGWDTQYF.

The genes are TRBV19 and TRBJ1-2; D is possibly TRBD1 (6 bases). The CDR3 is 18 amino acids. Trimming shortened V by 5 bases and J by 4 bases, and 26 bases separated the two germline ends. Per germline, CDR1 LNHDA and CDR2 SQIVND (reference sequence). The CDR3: CASSPKIGGYRTAYGYTF. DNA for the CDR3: TGTGCCAGTAGTCCCAAAATTGGGGGTTATCGGACAGCCTATGGCTACACCTTC.

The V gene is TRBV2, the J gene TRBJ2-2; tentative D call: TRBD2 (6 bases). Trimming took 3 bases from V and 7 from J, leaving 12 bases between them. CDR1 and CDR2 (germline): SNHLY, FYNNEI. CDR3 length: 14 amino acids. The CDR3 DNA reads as TGTGCCAGCAGTGAGGCCGGGACTTTCGGGGAGCTGTTTTTT. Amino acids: CASSEAGTFGELFF.

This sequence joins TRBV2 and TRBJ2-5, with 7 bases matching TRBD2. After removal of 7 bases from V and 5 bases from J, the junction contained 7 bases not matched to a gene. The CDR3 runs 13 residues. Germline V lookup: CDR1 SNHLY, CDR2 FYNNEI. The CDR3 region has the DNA TGTGCCAGCATCTCGACTAGCACGGAGACCCAGTACTTC. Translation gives CASISTSTETQYF.

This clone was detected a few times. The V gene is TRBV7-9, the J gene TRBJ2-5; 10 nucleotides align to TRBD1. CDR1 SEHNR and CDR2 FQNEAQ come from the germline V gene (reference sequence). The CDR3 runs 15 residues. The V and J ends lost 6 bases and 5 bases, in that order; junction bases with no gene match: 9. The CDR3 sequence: CASSYAGQGIETQYF. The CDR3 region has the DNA TGTGCCAGCAGTTATGCGGGACAGGGGATCGAGACCCAGTACTTC.

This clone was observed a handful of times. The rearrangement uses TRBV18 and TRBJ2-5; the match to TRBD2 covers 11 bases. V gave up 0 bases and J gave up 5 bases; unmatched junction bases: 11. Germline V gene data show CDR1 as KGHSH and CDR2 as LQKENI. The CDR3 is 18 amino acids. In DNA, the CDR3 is TGTGCCAGCTCACCACCTCAGCTCGGACTAGCGGGTCAGGAGACCCAGTACTTC. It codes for CASSPPQLGLAGQETQYF.

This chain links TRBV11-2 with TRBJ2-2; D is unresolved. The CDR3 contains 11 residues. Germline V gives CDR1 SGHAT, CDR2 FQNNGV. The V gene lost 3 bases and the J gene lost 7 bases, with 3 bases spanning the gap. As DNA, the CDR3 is TGTGCCAGCAGCTTCGGCGGGGAGCTGTTTTTT. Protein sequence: CASSFGGELFF.

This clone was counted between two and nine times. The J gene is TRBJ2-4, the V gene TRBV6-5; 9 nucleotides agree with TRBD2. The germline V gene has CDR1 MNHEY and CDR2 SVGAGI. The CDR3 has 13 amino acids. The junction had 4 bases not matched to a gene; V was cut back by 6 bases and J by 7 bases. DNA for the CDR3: TGTGCCAGCAGATTGGCGGGAGGGAACATTCAGTACTTC. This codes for CASRLAGGNIQYF.

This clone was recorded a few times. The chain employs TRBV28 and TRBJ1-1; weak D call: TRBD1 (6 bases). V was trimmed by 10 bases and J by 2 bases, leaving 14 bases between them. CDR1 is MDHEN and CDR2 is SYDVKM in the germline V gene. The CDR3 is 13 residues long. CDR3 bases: TGTGCCATCACGGGACACTTAAACACTGAAGCTTTCTTT. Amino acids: CAITGHLNTEAFF.

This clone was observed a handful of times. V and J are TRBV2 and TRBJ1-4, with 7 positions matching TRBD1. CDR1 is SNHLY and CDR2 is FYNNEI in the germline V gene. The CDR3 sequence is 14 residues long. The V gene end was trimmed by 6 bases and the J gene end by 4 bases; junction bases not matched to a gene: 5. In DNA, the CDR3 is TGTGCCAGCAGCAGACAGGGAAATAATGAAAAACTGTTTTTT. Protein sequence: CASSRQGNNEKLFF.

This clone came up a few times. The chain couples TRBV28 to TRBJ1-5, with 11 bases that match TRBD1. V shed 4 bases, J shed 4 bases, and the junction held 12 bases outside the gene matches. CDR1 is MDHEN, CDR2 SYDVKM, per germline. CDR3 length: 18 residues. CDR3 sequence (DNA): TGTGCCAGCAGTTCGCCTTCCTCCGGGACAGGGGGTAATCAGCCCCAGCATTTT. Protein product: CASSSPSSGTGGNQPQHF.

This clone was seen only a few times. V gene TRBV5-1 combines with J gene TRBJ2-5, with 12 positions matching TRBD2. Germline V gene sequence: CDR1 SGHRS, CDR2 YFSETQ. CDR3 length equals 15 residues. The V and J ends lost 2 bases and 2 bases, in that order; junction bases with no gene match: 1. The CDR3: CASSLLAGGQETQYF. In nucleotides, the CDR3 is TGCGCCAGCAGCTTACTAGCGGGAGGACAAGAGACCCAGTACTTC. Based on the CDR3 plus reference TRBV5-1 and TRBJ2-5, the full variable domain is KAGVTQTPRYLIKTRGQQVTLSCSPISGHRSVSWYQQTPGQGLQFLFEYFSETQRNKGNFPGRFSGRQFSNSRSEMNVSTLELGDSALYLCASSLLAGGQETQYFGPGTRLLVL.